This TCR beta chain was recovered during a study of T cells in Graves' hyperthyroidism and ophthalmopathy. This clonotype was observed once. It was RNA transcripts that yielded the amplified TCR beta CDR3 regions. Using the HTBI primer set, a first-round RT-PCR was run on the TCR CDR3. TCRdb re-called the multiplex PCR reads with MiXCR, one entry per CDR3 protein. Among over 250,000 distinct CDR3 sequences listed, approximately 26% were seen once. The source is a man in his forties with Graves' hyperthyroidism that later progressed to Graves' ophthalmopathy. Sequenced input: blood.

The CDR3 coding sequence is TGTGCCAGCAGGAGGCGGTCGCGGCGGGGATCCCAAGAGACCCAGTACTTC. This translates into CASRRRSRRGSQETQYF. The chain uses TRBV6-2 or TRBV6-3 and TRBJ2-5, with D possibly TRBD2 on 6 matching bases. The length of the CDR3 is 17 residues. Germline CDR1 is MNHEY and CDR2 is SVGEGT. The ends were cut back, 6 bases at V and 1 base at J, with 21 bases in the middle.